This T cell receptor (beta chain) stems from a study of T cells in Graves' hyperthyroidism and ophthalmopathy. Only a few counts were recorded for this clonotype. The source material, RNA transcripts, was used to amplify TCR beta CDR3 regions. Initially, a first-round RT-PCR of the TCR CDR3 employed the HTBI primer set. TCRdb reprocessed the multiplex PCR reads via MiXCR and lists one record per CDR3 protein. This sample has some 770,000 distinct CDR3 sequences, with 16% found just once. This CDR3 is built from 14 residues. Trimming shortened V by 6 bases and J by 4 bases, and 15 bases separated the two germline ends. Germline values: CDR1 SEHNR, CDR2 FQNEAQ (reference sequence).

This chain joins TRBV7-9 and TRBJ1-1; D is possibly TRBD1 (6 bases). Sequenced input: blood. The receptor was derived from a man between 18 and 35 years old with Graves' hyperthyroidism. The CDR3 reads CASSLGADSTEAFF. CDR3 sequence (DNA): TGTGCCAGCAGTCTGGGGGCTGATAGCACTGAAGCTTTCTTT. Based on the CDR3 plus reference TRBV7-9 and TRBJ1-1, the full variable domain is DTGVSQNPRHKITKRGQNVTFRCDPISEHNRLYWYRQTLGQGPEFLTYFQNEAQLEKSRLLSDRFSAERPKGSFSTLEIQRTEQGDSAMYLCASSLGADSTEAFFGQGTRLTVV.